Each of the 32 T cell receptor beta chains below was sequenced from the same sample in a study of glioma-infiltrating T cells. The iRepertoire nested amplicon-rescue multiplex PCR amplified TCR alpha and beta CDR3s from RNA. MiXCR, run by TCRdb on the multiplex PCR reads, gives a single entry per CDR3 protein. Here the sample spans approximately 90,000 distinct CDR3 sequences, about 23% being singletons. The sequencing sample was made of glioma tissue, nonneoplastic brain tissue, or PBMCs (not recorded which). All receptors derive from a human donor with low-grade glioma or glioblastoma, undergoing nonglioma brain surgery, or in good health (not recorded which).

In its sample, this clonotype was seen many times. The chain couples TRBV20-1 to TRBJ2-7; 9 bases are a match to TRBD2. Trimming at V came to 1 base and at J to 0 bases, leaving 7 bases not matched to a gene. The CDR3 loop spans 16 amino acids. The V gene's germline CDR1 is DFQATT and CDR2 SNEGSKA (reference sequence). The CDR3, as DNA: TGCAGTGCTAGAGGCCTAGCGGGGCCCAGCTCCTACGAGCAGTACTTC. Amino acid sequence: CSARGLAGPSSYEQYF.

In its sample, this clonotype was seen many times. The chain employs TRBV7-2 and TRBJ2-5; D not resolved. V lost 6 bases and J 5 bases, leaving 10 bases between the germline ends. The V gene's germline CDR1 is SGHTA and CDR2 FQGNSA. The CDR3 runs 12 residues. The CDR3 DNA reads as TGTGCCAGCAGTCAGAAATCTGAGACCCAGTACTTC. Amino acid sequence: CASSQKSETQYF. Supplemented by reference TRBV7-2 and TRBJ2-5, the full variable domain reads GAGVSQSPSNKVTEKGKDVELRCDPISGHTALYWYRQSLGQGLEFLIYFQGNSAPDKSGLPSDRFSAERTGGSVSTLTIQRTQQEDSAVYLCASSQKSETQYFGPGTRLLVL.

This clonotype was detected many times. The V call is TRBV2, the J call TRBJ1-5; D unclear. This CDR3 contains 12 residues. CDR1 and CDR2 (germline): SNHLY, FYNNEI. V lost 5 bases and J lost 11, with 13 bases in between. CDR3 region: CASSQTDSAQHF. CDR3 nucleotide sequence: TGTGCCAGCAGTCAGACGGACTCAGCCCAGCATTTT.

This clonotype has a handful of counts. This chain connects TRBV19 to TRBJ2-3, with 8 positions matching TRBD1. V was pared by 6 bases and J by 0 bases, with 5 bases of the junction left unmatched. Germline V gene sequence: CDR1 LNHDA, CDR2 SQIVND (reference sequence). The CDR3 consists of 15 residues. In DNA form, the CDR3 reads TGTGCCAGTAGCACAGGGGGGTCTAGCACAGATACGCAGTATTTT. This sequence encodes CASSTGGSSTDTQYF.

At least ten counts were recorded for this clonotype. J is TRBJ1-1 and V is TRBV5-1; TRBD1 might be the D (6 bases). CDR3 length: 15 amino acids. The V and J ends lost 0 bases and 3 bases respectively, with 12 bases between them. The V gene's germline CDR1 is SGHRS and CDR2 YFSETQ. This CDR3 is CASSLGAGADTEAFF. The CDR3 DNA sequence: TGCGCCAGCAGCTTGGGGGCAGGGGCGGACACTGAAGCTTTCTTT.

In this sample, this clonotype turned up many times. The chain employs TRBV20-1 and TRBJ2-5; 10 bases agree with TRBD1. The CDR3 extends over 13 amino acids. J lost 6 bases, V lost 3 bases, and 4 bases had no gene match. Looked up from germline, CDR1 is DFQATT and CDR2 is SNEGSKA (reference sequence). The CDR3 loop is CSARGTGAKTQYF. Here the CDR3 DNA reads TGCAGTGCTAGGGGGACAGGGGCGAAGACCCAGTACTTC.

There are many counts of this clonotype. The J gene is TRBJ2-1, the V gene TRBV7-9; no definite D call. The length of the CDR3 is 15 residues. Looked up from germline, CDR1 is SEHNR and CDR2 is FQNEAQ (reference sequence). V was trimmed by 5 bases and J by 0 bases, leaving 11 bases between them. CDR3 sequence (DNA): TGTGCCAGCAGCCCCACACTATCCTCCTACAATGAGCAGTTCTTC. Residues: CASSPTLSSYNEQFF. The full variable domain, in which reference TRBV7-9 and TRBJ2-1 provide the parts outside the CDR3, is DTGVSQNPRHKITKRGQNVTFRCDPISEHNRLYWYRQTLGQGPEFLTYFQNEAQLEKSRLLSDRFSAERPKGSFSTLEIQRTEQGDSAMYLCASSPTLSSYNEQFFGPGTRLTVL.

This clonotype came up many times. The genes are TRBV7-9 and TRBJ2-5, with a tentative D call TRBD1 (5 bases). Trimming removed 5 bases from V and 3 bases from J, with 10 bases in between. CDR1 is SEHNR, CDR2 FQNEAQ, per germline (reference sequence). CDR3 length equals 13 residues. The CDR3 DNA sequence: TGTGCCAGCAGCGGGGCAGTCAAAGAGACCCAGTACTTC. Translating it yields CASSGAVKETQYF.

This clonotype was counted at least ten times. The chain recombines TRBV24-1 with TRBJ2-7, with 7 bases lining up with TRBD1. This CDR3 region has 14 residues. Per germline, CDR1 KGHDR and CDR2 SFDVKD. The trim removed 4 bases at V and 4 bases at J, leaving 6 bases unmatched. The CDR3 region is CATSDRQGWYEQYF. Written as DNA, the CDR3 is TGTGCCACCAGTGACCGACAGGGTTGGTACGAGCAGTACTTC.

This clonotype was recorded at least ten times. V gene TRBV6-5 combines with J gene TRBJ2-7, with a possible D match to TRBD2 (6 bases). Germline V CDR1 and CDR2: MNHEY, SVGAGI. The CDR3 contains 13 residues. The ends were cut back, 2 bases at V and 4 bases at J, with 9 bases in the middle. The CDR3 protein is CASSYKGRYEQYF. CDR3 in DNA: TGTGCCAGCAGTTACAAAGGGAGGTACGAGCAGTACTTC.

This clonotype occurred many times. The chain employs TRBV20-1 and TRBJ2-1; D unclear. V lost 3 bases and J lost 0, with 15 bases in between. Germline values: CDR1 DFQATT, CDR2 SNEGSKA (reference sequence). CDR3 size: 16 residues. The CDR3 spells CSARRGRMVSYNEQFF. DNA for the CDR3: TGCAGTGCTAGGCGCGGACGGATGGTCTCCTACAATGAGCAGTTCTTC.

This clonotype was recorded at least ten times. The chain recombines TRBV6-2 or TRBV6-3 with TRBJ1-3; 8 bases fit TRBD1. Germline values: CDR1 MNHEY, CDR2 SVGEGT. Trimming at V came to 5 bases and at J to 2 bases, leaving 8 bases not matched to a gene. The CDR3 runs to 16 residues. CDR3 sequence (DNA): TGTGCCAGCAGTCTCAAGGACAGGGAGCCTGGAAACACCATATATTTT. This translates into CASSLKDREPGNTIYF.

The chain joins TRBV7-9 to TRBJ1-4, with 8 bases identical to TRBD1. The CDR3 has 14 residues. CDR1 and CDR2 from the germline V gene are SEHNR and FQNEAQ (reference sequence). Germline trimming cut 3 bases from V and 8 bases from J; bases unmatched to any gene: 5. In DNA, the CDR3 is TGTGCCAGCAGCTTCCGCGGACAGGGCGAAAAACTGTTTTTT. This gives the protein CASSFRGQGEKLFF.

There are a few counts of this clonotype. The V and J genes are TRBV5-1 and TRBJ2-5; D gene uncertain. V was trimmed by 1 base and J by 5 bases, leaving 9 bases between them. This CDR3 region has 13 residues. Germline assignment: CDR1 SGHRS and CDR2 YFSETQ. The CDR3 DNA is TGCGCCAGCAGCTTGTTTGCGGCGGAGACCCAGTACTTC. This sequence encodes CASSLFAAETQYF. Looking up the rest from reference TRBV5-1 and TRBJ2-5 gives the full variable domain: KAGVTQTPRYLIKTRGQQVTLSCSPISGHRSVSWYQQTPGQGLQFLFEYFSETQRNKGNFPGRFSGRQFSNSRSEMNVSTLELGDSALYLCASSLFAAETQYFGPGTRLLVL.

This clonotype was observed at least ten times. This rearrangement joins TRBV3-1 to TRBJ2-3; D might be TRBD2 (6 bases). This CDR3 region has 16 residues. Between the trimmed V and J ends, which lost 5 bases and 1 base, there was a span of 16 bases. Germline values: CDR1 LGHDT, CDR2 YNNKEL (reference sequence). CDR3 DNA: TGTGCCAGCAGCGATGGAGGAGGGTTCGGCACAGATACGCAGTATTTT. This encodes CASSDGGGFGTDTQYF.

CDR3 amino acids: CASNRPPYEQYF. CDR3 coding DNA: TGTGCCAGCAACCGACCCCCCTACGAGCAGTACTTC. The J gene is TRBJ2-7, the V gene TRBV7-2; no clear D gene. The CDR3 has 12 residues. V was pared by 7 bases and J by 2 bases, with 9 bases between. Germline CDR1 SGHTA, CDR2 FQGNSA.

The J gene is TRBJ1-2, the V gene TRBV10-3, with D tentatively TRBD1 (6 bases). Germline CDR1 reads ENHRY; CDR2 reads SYGVKD. Deletions cut 6 bases from V and 3 bases from J, with 17 bases between. This CDR3 has 15 amino acids. The CDR3 DNA is TGTGCCATCAGAGGGGGTAGAGACGGAGACTATGGCTACACCTTC. Translation: CAIRGGRDGDYGYTF.

Remarks on this clonotype: This may be a read error, as it is one base from a much larger clone. The CDR3 sequence is CASSSTGTRRETQYF. For the CDR3, the DNA is TGTGCCAGCAGTTCCACCGGGACTAGAAGGGAGACCCAGTACTTC. The genes are TRBV12-3 or TRBV12-4 and TRBJ2-5; TRBD2 matches 8 bases. The CDR3 has 15 amino acids. V shed 4 bases and J 5 bases; nucleotides not matched to a gene: 9.

This clonotype has a count of ten or more. The chain carries TRBV6-2 or TRBV6-3 and TRBJ2-1, with D maybe TRBD2 (7 bases). Germline lookup yields CDR1 MNHEY and CDR2 SVGEGT. V was cut by 8 bases and J by 0 bases, with 14 bases left in between. This CDR3 has 15 amino acids. CDR3 region: CASGRGGSSYNEQFF. The CDR3 nucleotides are TGTGCCAGCGGAAGGGGGGGCAGCTCCTACAATGAGCAGTTCTTC.

This clonotype came up many times. V usage is TRBV7-2 and J usage is TRBJ1-3, with a tentative D call TRBD1 (5 bases). The CDR3 consists of 13 residues. V lost 5 bases, J lost 2 bases, and 7 bases lay in between. The germline V gene has CDR1 SGHTA and CDR2 FQGNSA. CDR3 nucleotides: TGTGCCAGCAGCGGAGGGGCTGGAAACACCATATATTTT. Translated, it gives CASSGGAGNTIYF.

This clonotype was seen ten or more times. The chain is built from TRBV6-1 and TRBJ2-1; no clear D gene. Trimming took 0 bases from V and 9 from J, leaving 9 bases between them. This CDR3 spans 13 amino acids. Germline V gene data show CDR1 as MNHNS and CDR2 as SASEGT. The chain's CDR3 is CASSEALGSEQFF. The CDR3 DNA reads TGTGCCAGCAGTGAAGCCCTAGGTAGTGAGCAGTTCTTC.

This clonotype was counted a few times. The J gene is TRBJ2-1, the V gene TRBV18; TRBD2 agrees at 11 bases. Losses at the gene ends were 0 bases for V and 8 bases for J; bases not matched to a gene: 3. The germline gives CDR1 KGHSH, CDR2 LQKENI. This CDR3 is 15 amino acids long. This CDR3 is CASSPPASGRYEQFF. CDR3 in DNA: TGTGCCAGCTCACCACCGGCTAGCGGGAGGTATGAGCAGTTCTTC.

Regarding this clonotype: This may come from a read error, since a much larger clone is one base off. This chain links TRBV2 with TRBJ2-1, with D unclear. The V and J ends lost 3 bases and 3 bases respectively, with 12 bases between them. The CDR3 has 15 residues. The germline gives CDR1 SNHLY, CDR2 FYNNEI. CDR3 coding DNA: TGTGCCAGCAGTGACGTGGGAAAGTTCTACAATGAGCAGTTCTTC. Its translation is CASSDVGKFYNEQFF.

This clonotype was detected many times. V is TRBV20-1 and J is TRBJ2-1; TRBD2 aligns across 9 bases. CDR1 and CDR2 from the germline V gene are DFQATT and SNEGSKA (reference sequence). The CDR3 has 15 amino acids. With 3 bases clipped from V and 1 base from J, the junction kept 4 bases outside the gene matches. The CDR3 region has the DNA TGCAGTGCTAGTGGGGCGGGGGGGTCCTACAATGAGCAGTTCTTC. This gives the protein CSASGAGGSYNEQFF.

This clonotype was seen at least ten times. The chain recombines TRBV2 with TRBJ1-2, with D possibly matching TRBD1 (5 bases). This CDR3 comprises 13 residues. Germline V gives CDR1 SNHLY, CDR2 FYNNEI. V lost 6 bases to trimming and J lost 2 bases, with 10 bases between them. The CDR3 DNA is TGTGCCAGCAGGGGGGACGGGAACTATGGCTACACCTTC. This translates into CASRGDGNYGYTF.

V usage is TRBV7-2 and J usage is TRBJ2-5, with 9 bases matching TRBD2. This CDR3 spans 15 amino acids. The germline gives CDR1 SGHTA, CDR2 FQGNSA. V gave up 5 bases and J gave up 1 base; unmatched junction bases: 5. This CDR3 is CASSDRRGGQETQYF. CDR3 nucleotide sequence: TGTGCCAGCAGCGATCGGCGGGGGGGCCAAGAGACCCAGTACTTC.

This clonotype has a count of ten or more. The gene calls are TRBV18 and TRBJ1-1, with D possibly matching TRBD1 (6 bases). This CDR3 has 14 residues. From germline, CDR1 is KGHSH and CDR2 LQKENI. V lost 1 base and J 1 base, leaving 7 bases between the germline ends. The CDR3 coding sequence is TGTGCCAGCTCACCACAGGGACAGAACACTGAAGCTTTCTTT. Translation gives CASSPQGQNTEAFF.

This sequence joins TRBV20-1 and TRBJ2-5; TRBD1 matches at 10 bases. The junction had 4 bases not matched to a gene; V was cut back by 4 bases and J by 5 bases. Per the germline V gene, CDR1 is DFQATT and CDR2 is SNEGSKA (reference sequence). The CDR3 loop spans 13 amino acids. The CDR3 region has the DNA TGCAGTGCTAAGACAGGGGGCATTGAGACCCAGTACTTC. It is translated as CSAKTGGIETQYF.

For the CDR3, the DNA is TGCAGCGTTGCCACGGCGGTCGATAATTCACCCCTCCACTTT. As protein: CSVATAVDNSPLHF. The rearrangement joins TRBV29-1 to TRBJ1-6, with D unresolved. V was shortened by 4 bases and J by 5 bases, with 12 bases between the two germline ends. The CDR3 is made up of 14 amino acids. Germline V gene lookup returns CDR1 SQVTM and CDR2 ANQGSEA.

This sequence joins TRBV18 and TRBJ2-6; the D gene is possibly TRBD2 (5 bases). This CDR3 is 18 amino acids long. The V and J ends lost 8 bases and 0 bases respectively, with 20 bases between them. Germline V lookup: CDR1 KGHSH, CDR2 LQKENI. Written as DNA, the CDR3 is TGTGCCAGCAGCCACGGACGAGGGAAGGGCTCTGGGGCCAACGTCCTGACTTTC. It specifies CASSHGRGKGSGANVLTF.

The CDR3 DNA is TGTGCCAGTAGTCCCCGGGACACATTCTACGAGCAGTACTTC. It is translated as CASSPRDTFYEQYF. The rearrangement links TRBV19 to TRBJ2-7; TRBD1 is a possible D gene (6 bases). Deletions cut 5 bases from V and 3 bases from J, with 14 bases between. Germline V lookup: CDR1 LNHDA, CDR2 SQIVND (reference sequence). The CDR3 extends over 14 amino acids.

This clonotype has at least ten counts. This chain connects TRBV19 to TRBJ1-1; weak D call: TRBD1 (5 bases). The CDR3 spans 14 residues. Germline V gene sequence: CDR1 LNHDA, CDR2 SQIVND (reference sequence). The germline V and J ends were trimmed by 7 bases and 0 bases, with 12 bases remaining between them. CDR3 nucleotides: TGTGCCAGTACACGTCCAGGGTTGAACACTGAAGCTTTCTTT. Protein: CASTRPGLNTEAFF.